This TCR beta chain was identified during a study of graft-versus-host responses after intestinal transplantation. Study as a whole: Multivisceral, liver-intestinal, or isolated intestinal grafts went to recipients. Each patient got anti-thymocyte globulin induction, then tacrolimus and steroids for about 3 years.

Overall study results and limits: Early HvG declines after transplant were associated with peak circulating GvH clone levels.

Note on this clone: Its antigen is undetermined.

The assay was immunoSEQ multiplex PCR, and TCRdb's table has in-frame clones only and misses some. The data contain about 25,000 clones, around 94% of them singletons. Germline CDR1 SGHTA, CDR2 FQGNSA. Trimming took off 6 bases at V and 4 bases at J, with 5 bases between the two ends. The CDR3 extends over 11 amino acids. Sequencing used PBMCs, obtained 156 days after intestinal transplant. This sequence originates from a human patient who received an intestinal transplant, so some T cells may come from the graft donor. The V gene is TRBV7-2, the J gene TRBJ2-3; D is unclear. CDR3 in DNA: TGTGCCAGCAGAGGCGCAGATACGCAGTATTTT. Translating gives CASRGADTQYF.